The T cell receptor beta chain described here comes from a study of T cell responses to AZD1222 COVID-19 vaccine. Overall study results and limits: Vaccination with two AZD1222 doses was followed by a rise in Spike-specific TCR breadth and depth. Donors skewed white British and female; clonal diversity was possibly underestimated. Reportedly, nearly half of unique spike TCRs recognized epitopes outside B.1.351/B.1.1.7 mutations. Spike was spanned by vaccine-associated CD4 TCRs, which were dominant at 160-218 and 743-854.

Sequencing was performed with immunoSEQ multiplex PCR; in TCRdb, only in-frame clones are kept and a portion is missing. This sample has 120,000 or so clones, with approximately 92% found just once. The length of the CDR3 is 13 residues. V was trimmed by 2 bases and J by 3 bases, leaving 7 bases between them. Germline V CDR1 and CDR2: MNHEY, SMNVEV (reference sequence). Note on this clone: Its target is unknown.

The sample in question was peripheral blood, obtained on day 0 of AZD1222 vaccination. This clonotype was sampled from an adult in good health. This chain links TRBV27 with TRBJ1-1; no definite D call. The chain's CDR3 is CASSLVRDTEAFF. The CDR3 region has the DNA TGTGCCAGCAGTTTAGTGAGGGACACTGAAGCTTTCTTT.